What follows is one TCR beta chain and its context. This clone appeared many times. Its recognized antigen is unknown. The read finishes 3 residues shy of the CDR3 end, and the germline J gene is used to complete it. Both CVID patients and healthy controls were predominantly of Caucasian heritage. Heparinized peripheral whole blood samples of roughly 5 to 9 ml were obtained from each donor. Genomic DNA from adults with common variable immune deficiency (CVID) and from healthy adult controls was used to sequence TCRbeta CDR3 repertoires. The control group comprised 22 healthy adult volunteers, roughly 12 female and approximately ten male, aged roughly 23 to 75 years with a mean age of approximately 30. To isolate peripheral blood mononuclear cells, diluted blood was subjected to density centrifugation over Hypaque 1077 or Ficoll-Paque. Genomic DNA was extracted from unsorted mononuclear cells by Qiagen column purification or by a centrifugation-based method.

Trimming costs V 4 bases and J 3 bases, and their ends lie 16 bases apart. The CDR3 covers 15 residues, taking in both the cysteine and the phenylalanine. Shown are 36 bases from within the CDR3, in frame from base 1. The germline V gene specifies SGHDT as CDR1 and YYEEEE as CDR2. This entry is derived from a study of T cell clonality in common variable immunodeficiency (dated by TCRdb to about 2015). The paper as a whole reports these results and caveats: CVID TCRbeta sequences were reported to have fewer deletions and N-nucleotide insertions and to lack highly modified clones with 13 or more V deletions. Fewer TCRbeta clones were shared among CVID subjects than among healthy controls (p < 0.0001). Increased TCRbeta clonality was found in CVID subjects compared with healthy controls (t-test p = 0.018), with the increase being most characteristic of about a third of subjects. According to the authors, figuring out what caused the increased clonality in CVID would require sequencing the repertoires of T cell subpopulations. Correlations between repertoire features and clinical complications were limited by patient heterogeneity within the CVID cohort. Despite equal DNA input, controls averaged approximately 82,000 unique sequences per sample versus around 30,000 in CVID samples.

CVID samples and control samples contributed equivalent amounts of genomic DNA as sequencing input. For every sample, a 60 bp segment covering the rearranged TCRbeta CDR3 region was amplified and then sequenced. The immunoSEQ assay, a bias-corrected multiplex PCR combined with high-throughput sequencing, was used to amplify TCRbeta. The published analysis was carried out like this. Every unique nucleotide sequence was considered a clone and was annotated with V, D and J genes, copy number and frequency. Sequences were labeled productive if in frame, and non-productive if out of frame or containing stop codons. As previously described, clonality was calculated on the basis of Shannon's entropy. Mean CDR3 Kyte-Doolittle hydropathy was derived from the predicted amino acid sequences of productive clones. Scaled V gene usage was hierarchically clustered using Manhattan distance and complete linkage with the R hclust function. Clone sharing by CDR3 amino acid sequence was assessed by resampling 12 repertoires per group over 100 rounds. Repertoires were searched for roughly 70 published EBV-specific and a few hundred published CMV-specific TCRbeta sequences. Analysis left out a couple of CVID samples that produced under 10,000 sequences, so around 40 CVID repertoires remained. Imported from immuneACCESS, the table was reduced by TCRdb to in-frame sequences with V and J called. These copies leave out some clones; in studies compared against another copy, an unresolved V gene accounts for under half, and the cause of the remainder is not known. From that table come the V and J calls and clone size; the DNA was used to work out D and trimming. For this sample, around 32,000 clones appear and none is a singleton. The ten largest clones capture roughly 4% of the sample.

Sequencing was carried out using peripheral blood mononuclear cells. The V and J genes are TRBV5-6 and TRBJ1-1, and the D gene may be TRBD1, 6 bases matching. The source of this sequence is a person aged 18-69 years in good health. CDR3 protein: CASSASTEGDTEAFF. The CDR3 bases that were read are TGTGCCAGCAGCGCCTCGACAGAGGGGGACACTGAA.